This T cell receptor beta chain was captured in a study of blood T cell repertoires in COVID-19. Study context: Samples of COVID-19 (acute and convalescent) were obtained from the United States, Italy and Spain. PBMCs, B-cell-depleted T cells, or T cells provided the cDNA or gDNA that made up the material.

This CDR3 spans 17 amino acids. Germline V CDR1 and CDR2: MNHEY, SMNVEV (reference sequence). V was shortened by 5 bases and J by 1 base, with 20 bases between the two germline ends. In the original analysis: Estimated nucleated cell counts came from reference gene primer amplification. Method: immunoSEQ multiplex PCR; TCRdb's copy keeps in-frame clones and lacks some. V and J calls and clone size are as listed in that table; D and trimming were resolved from the DNA. The repertoire holds about 63,000 clones, 84% seen once, with more than 9% in the top ten. The V call is TRBV27, the J call TRBJ2-5; D is perhaps TRBD2 (6 bases). The TCR sequence derives from a human donor in a cohort sampled during active COVID-19. The sequenced material came from peripheral blood. The CDR3, as DNA: TGTGCCAGCAGTCTCCGGGGGAGACCTAGGGGCCAAGAGACCCAGTACTTC. Residues: CASSLRGRPRGQETQYF.